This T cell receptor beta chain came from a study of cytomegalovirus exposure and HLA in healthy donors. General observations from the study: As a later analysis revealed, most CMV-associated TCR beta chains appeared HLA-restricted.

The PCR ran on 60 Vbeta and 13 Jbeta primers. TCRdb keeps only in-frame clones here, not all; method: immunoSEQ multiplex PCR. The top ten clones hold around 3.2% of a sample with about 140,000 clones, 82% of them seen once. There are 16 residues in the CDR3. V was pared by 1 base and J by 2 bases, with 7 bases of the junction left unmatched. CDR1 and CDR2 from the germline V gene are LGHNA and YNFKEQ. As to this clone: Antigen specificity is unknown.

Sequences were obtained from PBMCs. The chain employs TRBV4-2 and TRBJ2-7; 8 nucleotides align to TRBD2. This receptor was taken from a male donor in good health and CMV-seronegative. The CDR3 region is CASSQGLGLGTYEQYF. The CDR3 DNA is TGTGCCAGCAGCCAAGGGCTGGGACTAGGGACCTACGAGCAGTACTTC.